The 28 T cell receptor beta chains presented below share a single source sample, sequenced in a study of a mutant IDH1 vaccine in newly diagnosed glioma. These receptors' antigens are unknown. The data were produced by immunoSEQ multiplex PCR, yet TCRdb's version contains in-frame clones alone and is incomplete. The profile shows roughly 50,000 clones, around 80% of them singletons. Time point in this sample: week 47, end of study. Every vaccine dose comprised 300 ug of mutant IDH1 20-mer peptide plus topical imiquimod. The source was PBMCs, collected from a glioma patient whose treatment included an IDH1 peptide vaccine. The receptors stem from a woman in her forties with glioma. Some clones in this sample may be carry-over from other donors' samples.

V is TRBV9 and J is TRBJ2-2; D perhaps matches TRBD2 (7 bases). The V end lost 4 bases, the J end lost 6 bases, and 16 bases lay between the germline ends. Per germline, CDR1 SGDLS and CDR2 YYNGEE. The CDR3 extends over 15 amino acids. CDR3 nucleotide sequence: TGTGCCAGCAGCAGGGAGGGGGACGGGGCCGGGGAGCTGTTTTTT. This gives the protein CASSREGDGAGELFF.

V usage is TRBV30 and J usage is TRBJ2-2, with D possibly TRBD2 on 6 matching bases. Trimming removed 5 bases from V and 4 bases from J, with 14 bases in between. Germline V gene sequence: CDR1 GTSNPN, CDR2 SVGIG (reference sequence). The CDR3 is 14 amino acids. The CDR3: CAWGGLGFTGELFF. In nucleotides, the CDR3 is TGTGCCTGGGGGGGACTCGGCTTCACCGGGGAGCTGTTTTTT.

V usage is TRBV6-1 and J usage is TRBJ2-5; D not resolved. The CDR3 is made up of 13 amino acids. Germline V lookup: CDR1 MNHNS, CDR2 SASEGT. The V end lost 8 bases, the J end lost 2 bases, and 12 bases lay between the germline ends. DNA for the CDR3: TGTGCCAGCGTCACGGCTAGACAAGAGACCCAGTACTTC. It codes for CASVTARQETQYF.

For this clone: Without the conserved terminal phenylalanine or tryptophan, this CDR3 likely stems from a read error. The chain links TRBV5-6 to TRBJ2-2; 8 bases line up with TRBD2. CDR1 is SGHDT and CDR2 is YYEEEE in the germline V gene. After removal of 0 bases from V and 1 base from J, the junction contained 8 bases not matched to a gene. CDR3 length: 18 residues. The CDR3 is CASSLALAVRRNTGELFL. The DNA of the CDR3 is TGTGCCAGCAGCTTGGCACTAGCGGTGCGGAGGAACACCGGGGAGCTGTTTCTT.

The gene calls are TRBV6-5 and TRBJ2-7, with D unresolved. Germline CDR1 MNHEY, CDR2 SVGAGI. This CDR3 region has 15 residues. V lost 5 bases and J 2 bases, leaving 16 bases between the germline ends. The CDR3 bases are TGTGCCAGCAGTCCGGACCCCCCACCCCCCTACGAGCAGTACTTC. Encoded protein: CASSPDPPPPYEQYF.

The chain recombines TRBV2 with TRBJ1-4; a weak D match, TRBD1 (6 bases). This CDR3 has 16 amino acids. Germline CDR1 and CDR2: SNHLY and FYNNEI. V was shortened by 4 bases and J by 8 bases, with 20 bases between the two germline ends. The CDR3: CASSGVLRGAGEKLFF. The DNA for the CDR3 is TGTGCCAGCAGTGGAGTGCTCAGGGGCGCTGGGGAAAAACTGTTTTTT.

This clone was seen more than once but under ten times. CDR3 residues: CASSLWAGNPQHF. The DNA for the CDR3 is TGTGCCAGCAGCTTATGGGCAGGGAATCCCCAGCATTTT. The V call is TRBV7-9, the J call TRBJ1-5, with D possibly TRBD1 on 5 matching bases. The CDR3 spans 13 residues. CDR1 SEHNR and CDR2 FQNEAQ come from the germline V gene (reference sequence). The V end lost 2 bases, the J end lost 10 bases, and 12 bases lay between the germline ends.

The chain recombines TRBV2 with TRBJ2-2, with 7 bases matching TRBD1. Trimming removed 4 bases from V and 7 bases from J; junction bases left unmatched: 6. Germline V gene data show CDR1 as SNHLY and CDR2 as FYNNEI. The CDR3 contains 14 residues. CDR3 nucleotides: TGTGCCAGCAGTGGAGAGGGGGCTAACGGGGAGCTGTTTTTT. Translation: CASSGEGANGELFF.

The chain uses TRBV4-3 and TRBJ1-1, with a weak D call TRBD1 (6 bases). The CDR3 totals 16 residues. CDR1 and CDR2 from the germline V gene are LGHNA and YSLEER. V dropped 4 bases and J dropped 4 bases, with 19 bases sitting between them. This CDR3 reads CASSPRWQGTPTEAFF. CDR3 coding DNA: TGCGCCAGCAGCCCAAGATGGCAGGGGACCCCCACTGAAGCTTTCTTT.

The rearrangement joins TRBV9 to TRBJ2-1, with 10 bases lining up with TRBD2. V lost 0 bases and J lost 4; bases outside the gene matches: 1. The CDR3 totals 15 residues. From germline, CDR1 is SGDLS and CDR2 YYNGEE. CDR3: CASSVAGLAYNEQFF. CDR3 nucleotides: TGTGCCAGCAGCGTAGCGGGACTAGCGTACAATGAGCAGTTCTTC. The whole variable domain, filled in from reference TRBV9 and TRBJ2-1, reads DSGVTQTPKHLITATGQRVTLRCSPRSGDLSVYWYQQSLDQGLQFLIQYYNGEERAKGNILERFSAQQFPDLHSELNLSSLELGDSALYFCASSVAGLAYNEQFFGPGTRLTVL.

About this clone itself: Other nucleotide sequences from this sample produce the same CDR3. This rearrangement joins TRBV5-1 to TRBJ1-4; the D gene is possibly TRBD1 (5 bases). CDR1 is SGHRS and CDR2 is YFSETQ in the germline V gene. Trimming removed 5 bases at V and 0 bases at J, with 11 bases between. The CDR3 loop spans 15 amino acids. The CDR3 loop reads CASSYYRSTNEKLFF. In nucleotides, the CDR3 is TGCGCCAGCAGTTACTACAGGTCAACTAATGAAAAACTGTTTTTT.

In its sample, this clone was seen a few times. DNA for the CDR3: TGTGCCAGCAGTCCAACGACAGGGGAAGCTTTCTTT. As protein: CASSPTTGEAFF. The chain uses TRBV6-6 and TRBJ1-1; TRBD1 agrees at 7 bases. Trimming took 5 bases from V and 8 from J; bases not matched to a gene: 5. Germline-derived CDR1 and CDR2 are MNHNY and SVGAGI (reference sequence). This CDR3 region has 12 residues.

CDR3: CAWSVARTGVNSPLHF. Written as DNA, the CDR3 is TGTGCCTGGAGTGTCGCGAGGACAGGGGTGAATTCACCCCTCCACTTT. The chain carries TRBV30 and TRBJ1-6, with TRBD1 matching 9 bases. V was pared by 0 bases and J by 7 bases, with 7 bases of the junction left unmatched. The CDR3 consists of 16 residues. Germline V gives CDR1 GTSNPN, CDR2 SVGIG (reference sequence).

The V and J genes are TRBV4-1 and TRBJ2-1; D gene unclear. With 1 base removed from V and 8 bases from J, the gap between germline ends came to 12 bases. The CDR3 has 14 amino acids. Germline V gene lookup returns CDR1 MGHRA and CDR2 YSYEKL. The DNA for the CDR3 is TGCGCCAGCAGCCAAGGGAAACCTCGGGATGAGCAGTTCTTC. Protein: CASSQGKPRDEQFF.

This chain links TRBV4-3 with TRBJ2-7; D gene unclear. Germline CDR1 is LGHNA and CDR2 is YSLEER. The length of the CDR3 is 16 residues. Between the trimmed V and J ends, which lost 0 bases and 7 bases, there was a span of 19 bases. CDR3 DNA sequence: TGCGCCAGCAGCCAAGACATGTCAGGAACCTCCTGGGAGCAGTACTTC. Protein sequence: CASSQDMSGTSWEQYF.

J is TRBJ2-1 and V is TRBV5-1, with D tentatively TRBD1 (6 bases). The ends were cut back, 2 bases at V and 0 bases at J, with 12 bases in the middle. This CDR3 is built from 16 residues. The germline V gene has CDR1 SGHRS and CDR2 YFSETQ. Here the CDR3 reads CASSLRQASSYNEQFF. The CDR3 DNA sequence: TGCGCCAGCAGCTTACGACAGGCGAGCTCCTACAATGAGCAGTTCTTC.

The V call is TRBV7-2, the J call TRBJ2-5; the match to TRBD2 covers 7 bases. The ends lost 2 bases at V and 2 bases at J; junction bases unmatched: 5. CDR1 is SGHTA, CDR2 FQGNSA, per germline. The length of the CDR3 is 15 residues. In nucleotides, the CDR3 is TGTGCCAGCAGCTTACTAAGCGGGGAGCAAGAGACCCAGTACTTC. This gives the protein CASSLLSGEQETQYF.

The gene calls are TRBV9 and TRBJ1-1; D is uncertain. V shed 3 bases and J shed 5 bases, with 8 bases lying between them. Germline V gene data show CDR1 as SGDLS and CDR2 as YYNGEE. The CDR3 sequence is 12 residues long. CDR3 bases: TGTGCCAGCAGCGCCGGTGGAACTGAAGCTTTCTTT. Encoded protein: CASSAGGTEAFF.

J is TRBJ1-1 and V is TRBV30; no reliable D call. V was pared by 2 bases and J by 5 bases, with 9 bases between. Germline V gives CDR1 GTSNPN, CDR2 SVGIG (reference sequence). The CDR3 extends over 12 amino acids. CDR3 sequence reads: CAWSRGRTEAFF. The CDR3 nucleotides read TGTGCCTGGAGTCGGGGTAGGACTGAAGCTTTCTTT.

This chain joins TRBV13 and TRBJ1-1; 12 nucleotides line up with TRBD1. CDR1 is PRHDT, CDR2 FYEKMQ, per germline (reference sequence). This CDR3 is built from 16 residues. The V segment lost 5 bases and the J segment 4 bases; nucleotides outside the gene matches: 8. The CDR3 DNA sequence: TGTGCCAGCAGCCCATGGGACAGGGGGCGCGTCACTGAAGCTTTCTTT. Translation: CASSPWDRGRVTEAFF.

The chain employs TRBV4-3 and TRBJ2-3; 9 bases are shared with TRBD2. V lost 4 bases and J lost 1; bases outside the gene matches: 3. There are 15 residues in the CDR3. Germline V gives CDR1 LGHNA, CDR2 YSLEER. The CDR3 DNA is TGCGCCAGCAGCCTCCAGCGGGGGGGCACAGATACGCAGTATTTT. Translation gives CASSLQRGGTDTQYF.

The gene calls are TRBV15 and TRBJ1-4; no clear D gene. V was pared by 3 bases and J by 4 bases, with 9 bases between. This CDR3 is 14 amino acids long. CDR1 and CDR2 from the germline V gene are LNHNV and YYDKDF (reference sequence). The CDR3 protein is CATSSPLFNEKLFF. Here the CDR3 DNA reads TGTGCCACCAGCAGTCCCCTGTTTAATGAAAAACTGTTTTTT.

The V gene is TRBV6-1, the J gene TRBJ2-1; the D is unclear. This CDR3 spans 12 amino acids. Germline V CDR1 and CDR2: MNHNS, SASEGT. Trimming shortened V by 1 base and J by 6 bases, and 4 bases separated the two germline ends. CDR3 region: CASSEGGNEQFF. CDR3 bases: TGTGCCAGCAGTGAAGGGGGCAATGAGCAGTTCTTC.

With regard to this clone: The junction shows a germline mismatch at one end, possibly a read error. The identical CDR3 is also encoded by other nucleotide sequences in the sample. This rearrangement joins TRBV4-1 to TRBJ1-5; TRBD1 agrees at 8 bases. Looked up from germline, CDR1 is MGHRA and CDR2 is YSYEKL. This CDR3 is built from 16 residues. This CDR3 is CASSQVGAGGGQPQHF. The CDR3 nucleotides read TGTGCCAGCAGCCAAGTCGGGGCAGGGGGCGGCCAGCCCCAGCATTTT.

J is TRBJ1-5 and V is TRBV11-3, with D maybe TRBD1 (6 bases). The CDR3 is 16 amino acids. Germline V gene data show CDR1 as SGHNT and CDR2 as YENEEA. Trimming pared 5 bases from V and 2 bases from J, leaving 16 bases between. The CDR3 nucleotides are TGTGCCAGCAGCAGGGAGGGGGGGGAGGGCAATCAGCCCCAGCATTTT. Encoded protein: CASSREGGEGNQPQHF.

This sequence joins TRBV6-5 and TRBJ1-2, with 8 bases fitting TRBD1. The ends lost 1 base at V and 4 bases at J; junction bases unmatched: 5. Germline values: CDR1 MNHEY, CDR2 SVGAGI. This CDR3 region has 15 residues. The CDR3, as DNA: TGTGCCAGCAGTTACTACAACAGGGGGACCTATGGCTACACCTTC. This translates into CASSYYNRGTYGYTF.

The rearrangement links TRBV5-1 to TRBJ1-2; D ambiguous. The CDR3 sequence is 11 residues long. V gave up 4 bases and J gave up 6 bases, with 7 bases separating them. Germline-derived CDR1 and CDR2 are SGHRS and YFSETQ. The CDR3 reads CASSIDDGYTF. In DNA, the CDR3 is TGCGCCAGCAGCATCGACGATGGCTACACCTTC.

This rearrangement joins TRBV18 to TRBJ1-1; D ambiguous. The germline gives CDR1 KGHSH, CDR2 LQKENI. The CDR3 consists of 15 residues. The V end lost 5 bases, the J end lost 0 bases, and 13 bases lay between the germline ends. CDR3 nucleotides: TGTGCCAGCTCATCCCTGCCAGGCGTGAACACTGAAGCTTTCTTT. Residues: CASSSLPGVNTEAFF. The variable domain in full, with the rest retrieved from reference TRBV18 and TRBJ1-1, is NAGVMQNPRHLVRRRGQEARLRCSPMKGHSHVYWYRQLPEEGLKFMVYLQKENIIDESGMPKERFSAEFPKEGPSILRIQQVVRGDSAAYFCASSSLPGVNTEAFFGQGTRLTVV.